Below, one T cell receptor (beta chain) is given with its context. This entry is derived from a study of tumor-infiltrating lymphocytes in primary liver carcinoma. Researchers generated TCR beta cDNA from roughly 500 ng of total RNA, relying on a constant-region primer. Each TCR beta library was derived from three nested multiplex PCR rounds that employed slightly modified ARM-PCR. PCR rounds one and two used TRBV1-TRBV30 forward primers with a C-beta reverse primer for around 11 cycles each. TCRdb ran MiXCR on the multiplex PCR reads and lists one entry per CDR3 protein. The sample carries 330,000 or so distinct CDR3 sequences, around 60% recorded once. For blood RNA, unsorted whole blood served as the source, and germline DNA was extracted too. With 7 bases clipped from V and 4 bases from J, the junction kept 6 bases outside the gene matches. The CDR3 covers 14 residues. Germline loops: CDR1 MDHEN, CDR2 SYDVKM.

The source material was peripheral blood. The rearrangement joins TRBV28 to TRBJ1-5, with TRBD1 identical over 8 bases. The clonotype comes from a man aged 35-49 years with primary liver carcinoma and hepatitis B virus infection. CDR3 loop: CASKPNRGNQPQHF. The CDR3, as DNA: TGTGCCAGCAAGCCTAACAGGGGGAATCAGCCCCAGCATTTT.